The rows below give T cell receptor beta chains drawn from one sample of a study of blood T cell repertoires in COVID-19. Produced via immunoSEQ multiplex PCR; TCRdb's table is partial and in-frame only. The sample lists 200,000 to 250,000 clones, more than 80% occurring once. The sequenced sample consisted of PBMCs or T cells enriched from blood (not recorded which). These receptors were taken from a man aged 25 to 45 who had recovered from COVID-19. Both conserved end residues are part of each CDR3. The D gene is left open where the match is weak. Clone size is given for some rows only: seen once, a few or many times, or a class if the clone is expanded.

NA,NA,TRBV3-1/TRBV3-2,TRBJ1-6,CASSQSDIRSPLHF,TGTGCCAGCAGCCAATCCGACATTAGGTCACCCCTCCACTTT
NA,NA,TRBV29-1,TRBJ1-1,CSVGVGGMDEAFF,TGCAGCGTTGGAGTCGGAGGGATGGATGAAGCTTTCTTT
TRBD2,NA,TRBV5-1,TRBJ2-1,CASSLADSSYNEQFF,TGCGCCAGCAGCCTAGCGGATAGCTCCTACAATGAGCAGTTCTTC
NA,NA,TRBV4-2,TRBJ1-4,CASSQDPPTEREKLFF,TGTGCCAGCAGCCAAGACCCACCAACCGAGAGGGAAAAACTGTTTTTT
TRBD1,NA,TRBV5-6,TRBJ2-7,CASSADRGRILNEQYF,TGTGCCAGCAGCGCGGACAGGGGGCGCATCTTAAACGAGCAGTACTTC
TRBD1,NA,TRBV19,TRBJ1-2,CASSIGTDPFYGYTF,TGTGCCAGTAGTATTGGGACAGACCCATTCTATGGCTACACCTTC
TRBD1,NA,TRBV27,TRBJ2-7,CASSRQGNYEQYF,TGTGCCAGCAGTCGACAGGGTAACTACGAGCAGTACTTC
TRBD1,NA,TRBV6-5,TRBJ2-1,CASSTPGQGRTEQFF,TGTGCCAGCAGTACCCCGGGACAGGGAAGGACTGAGCAGTTCTTC
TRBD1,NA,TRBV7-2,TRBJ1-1,CASSLAQGVSEAFF,TGTGCCAGCAGCTTAGCACAGGGGGTGTCTGAAGCTTTCTTT
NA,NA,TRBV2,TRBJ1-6,CASSGDREYRNSPLHF,TGTGCCAGCAGTGGAGACCGGGAGTATAGGAATTCACCCCTCCACTTT
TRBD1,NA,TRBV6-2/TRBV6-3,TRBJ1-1,CASSWDRGNTEAFF,TGTGCCAGCAGTTGGGACAGGGGGAATACTGAAGCTTTCTTT
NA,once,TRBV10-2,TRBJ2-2,CASSVTGTGELFF,TGCGCCAGCAGTGTAACAGGCACCGGGGAGCTGTTTTTT
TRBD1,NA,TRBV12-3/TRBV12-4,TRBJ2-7,CASSFGQVEQYF,TGTGCCAGCAGTTTCGGACAGGTCGAGCAGTACTTC